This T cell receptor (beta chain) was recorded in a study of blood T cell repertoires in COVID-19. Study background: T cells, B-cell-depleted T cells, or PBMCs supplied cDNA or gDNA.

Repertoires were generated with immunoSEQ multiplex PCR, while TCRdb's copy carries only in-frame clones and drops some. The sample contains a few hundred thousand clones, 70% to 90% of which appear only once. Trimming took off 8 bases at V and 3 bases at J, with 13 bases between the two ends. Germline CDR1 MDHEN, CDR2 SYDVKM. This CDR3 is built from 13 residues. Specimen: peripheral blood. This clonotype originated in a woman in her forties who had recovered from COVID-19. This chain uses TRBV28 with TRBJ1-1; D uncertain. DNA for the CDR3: TGTGCCAGCTATGAGGCGCCGGACACTGAAGCTTTCTTT. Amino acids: CASYEAPDTEAFF.